Each of the 16 T cell receptor beta chains below was sequenced from the same sample in a study of CD4 T cells in relation to SARS-CoV-2 and coronaviruses. No antigen has been assigned to these receptors. TCRdb's table, derived via immunoSEQ multiplex PCR, lists solely in-frame clones and lacks some. This table has about 36,000 clones, roughly 80% appearing once. The sequenced sample was naive CD4+ T cells from PBMCs, cultured in vitro. As for subset: naive CD4+ T cells isolated by negative enrichment. The receptors originated from an adult with COVID-19.

V usage is TRBV19 and J usage is TRBJ2-1; 9 positions agree with TRBD2. Germline-derived CDR1 and CDR2 are LNHDA and SQIVND (reference sequence). CDR3 size: 16 residues. The J segment lost 7 bases and the V segment lost 5 bases, leaving 12 bases of the junction unmatched. Written as DNA, the CDR3 is TGTGCCAGTAGTGCCTTGGGCGGGAGGGCTTGGAATGAGCAGTTCTTC. Residues: CASSALGGRAWNEQFF.

This clone has only one observation. The gene calls are TRBV12-5 and TRBJ2-3; 7 bases align to TRBD2. After removal of 2 bases from V and 7 bases from J, the junction contained 3 bases not matched to a gene. CDR1 LGHNT and CDR2 FRNRAP come from the germline V gene. The CDR3 length is 13 residues. The DNA of the CDR3 is TGTGCTAGTGGTTTGCGAGCGGGACATACGCAGTATTTT. Protein product: CASGLRAGHTQYF.

The chain is built from TRBV3-1 (or the pseudogene TRBV3-2) and TRBJ2-2, with a tentative D call TRBD2 (5 bases). The CDR3 is 15 amino acids. Germline V lookup: CDR1 LGHDT, CDR2 YNNKEL (reference sequence). With 5 bases removed from V and 5 bases from J, the gap between germline ends came to 15 bases. The CDR3 bases are TGTGCCAGCAGCTCAAAAGGGAGTCGAACCGGGGAGCTGTTTTTT. It codes for CASSSKGSRTGELFF.

This chain links TRBV18 with TRBJ1-2; no clear D. V lost 0 bases, J lost 3 bases, and 8 bases lay in between. Germline loops: CDR1 KGHSH, CDR2 LQKENI. The CDR3 loop spans 14 amino acids. The CDR3 is CASSPPGSHYGYTF. Here the CDR3 DNA reads TGTGCCAGCTCACCACCCGGCAGCCACTATGGCTACACCTTC.

The CDR3 DNA reads as TGTGCCAGCAGACCTCTGTCCCGGACTAGCGGATACAATGAGCAGTTCTTC. Amino acid sequence: CASRPLSRTSGYNEQFF. The chain links TRBV28 to TRBJ2-1; 10 bases fit TRBD2. CDR1 and CDR2 from the germline V gene are MDHEN and SYDVKM. With V trimmed by 6 bases and J by 4 bases, 12 bases remained unmatched. The CDR3 has 17 amino acids. Together with reference TRBV28 and TRBJ2-1, the CDR3 gives the full variable domain: DVKVTQSSRYLVKRTGEKVFLECVQDMDHENMFWYRQDPGLGLRLIYFSYDVKMKEKGDIPEGYSVSREKKERFSLILESASTNQTSMYLCASRPLSRTSGYNEQFFGPGTRLTVL.

On this clone itself: Other DNA sequences from this sample encode an identical CDR3 as well. This chain uses TRBV20-1 with TRBJ2-5; D is undetermined. Deletions cut 3 bases from V and 2 bases from J, with 4 bases between. Germline V lookup: CDR1 DFQATT, CDR2 SNEGSKA (reference sequence). CDR3 length: 11 amino acids. CDR3 region: CSASGQETQYF. For the CDR3, the DNA is TGCAGTGCTAGCGGACAAGAGACCCAGTACTTC.

V gene TRBV11-2 combines with J gene TRBJ2-3; D remains ambiguous. V gave up 3 bases and J gave up 2 bases, with 3 bases separating them. CDR1 SGHAT and CDR2 FQNNGV come from the germline V gene. CDR3 length: 12 amino acids. CDR3 nucleotides: TGTGCCAGCAGCTTGATCACAGATACGCAGTATTTT. It encodes CASSLITDTQYF.

V and J are TRBV29-1 and TRBJ2-7, with 10 bases identical to TRBD2. CDR1 SQVTM and CDR2 ANQGSEA come from the germline V gene. V lost 7 bases to trimming and J lost 3 bases; unmatched junction nucleotides: 6. The CDR3 runs to 13 residues. The CDR3 reads CSARTSGLYEQYF. The CDR3 DNA reads as TGCAGCGCCCGGACTAGCGGCCTCTACGAGCAGTACTTC.

Only one count was recorded for this clone. V is TRBV7-8 and J is TRBJ2-3; 9 bases fit TRBD2. In germline, CDR1 is SGHVS, CDR2 FQNEAQ. J was trimmed by 6 bases and V by 1 base; bases with no gene match: 5. The CDR3 loop spans 15 amino acids. In DNA form, the CDR3 reads TGTGCCAGCAGCTTAGGAGCACTAGCGGGCGATACGCAGTATTTT. Its translation: CASSLGALAGDTQYF.

The chain links TRBV6-6 to TRBJ2-7; 9 nucleotides line up with TRBD2. The CDR3 covers 14 residues. Germline CDR1 MNHNY, CDR2 SVGAGI (reference sequence). Trimming cost V 6 bases and J 2 bases; bases outside gene matches: 5. The CDR3 here is CASRQTSGTYEQYF. CDR3 nucleotide sequence: TGTGCCAGCAGACAGACTAGCGGAACCTACGAGCAGTACTTC.

The genes are TRBV18 and TRBJ1-4; no definite D call. Germline V gene data show CDR1 as KGHSH and CDR2 as LQKENI. Trimming shortened V by 3 bases and J by 3 bases, and 14 bases separated the two germline ends. The CDR3 is 16 amino acids. The CDR3 loop is CASSPGVLGANEKLFF. The CDR3 nucleotides are TGTGCCAGCTCACCCGGGGTCCTGGGAGCTAATGAAAAACTGTTTTTT.

The J gene is TRBJ1-6, the V gene TRBV2; 9 nucleotides agree with TRBD1. The V gene end was trimmed by 4 bases and the J gene end by 8 bases; junction bases not matched to a gene: 3. The CDR3 runs to 14 residues. Germline V gene lookup returns CDR1 SNHLY and CDR2 FYNNEI. The CDR3 loop is CASSADRGHSPLHF. The DNA of the CDR3 is TGTGCCAGCAGTGCGGACAGGGGCCATTCACCCCTCCACTTT.

The rearrangement uses TRBV19 and TRBJ2-7, with D maybe TRBD2 (6 bases). The CDR3 consists of 12 residues. V was pared by 6 bases and J by 2 bases, with 8 bases between. From germline, CDR1 is LNHDA and CDR2 SQIVND (reference sequence). CDR3 protein: CASRGGTYEQYF. The CDR3 DNA reads as TGTGCCAGTAGGGGGGGTACCTACGAGCAGTACTTC.

This clone has a single count. This chain uses TRBV5-1 with TRBJ2-5; 7 nucleotides align to TRBD2. The ends lost 4 bases at V and 3 bases at J; junction bases unmatched: 6. Germline CDR1 is SGHRS and CDR2 is YFSETQ. The CDR3 has 14 amino acids. CDR3 nucleotides: TGCGCCAGCAGCCAAAGTCTAGCGGAAGAGACCCAGTACTTC. As protein: CASSQSLAEETQYF.

The chain recombines TRBV20-1 with TRBJ1-1, with no clear D. The CDR3 runs 11 residues. Trimming left V 0 bases short and J 3 bases short, with 2 bases between. The germline CDR1 and CDR2 sequences are DFQATT and SNEGSKA (reference sequence). CDR3 protein: CSARDYTEAFF. CDR3 nucleotides: TGCAGTGCTAGAGATTACACTGAAGCTTTCTTT.

This clone has a handful of counts. V usage is TRBV9 and J usage is TRBJ2-2, with D unresolved. V lost 3 bases to trimming and J lost 6 bases, with 15 bases between them. Germline V gene lookup returns CDR1 SGDLS and CDR2 YYNGEE. The CDR3 extends over 15 amino acids. DNA of the CDR3: TGTGCCAGCAGCGCGTCCCCTGCTGTCGCCGGGGAGCTGTTTTTT. It yields the protein CASSASPAVAGELFF.